These 30 T cell receptor beta chains originate from one sample sequenced in a study of blood T cells in healthy people across ages. A second PCR, run for roughly 6 to 11 cycles, used a sample-barcoded 5' primer plus a J-beta primer mix. TCRdb recomputed calls from the 5' RACE reads with MiXCR, one row per CDR3 protein. The repertoire holds 800,000 or so distinct CDR3 sequences, with roughly 25% as singletons. This sample was shared with a second study, whose subject was T cells of mothers and their children.

What was sequenced was blood. The source is a boy aged 10-17 years in good health.

This clonotype was seen more than once but under ten times. This chain joins TRBV7-2 and TRBJ2-1; no definite D call. Germline CDR1 SGHTA, CDR2 FQGNSA. Trimming pared 5 bases from V and 0 bases from J, leaving 11 bases between. This CDR3 spans 15 amino acids. The DNA of the CDR3 is TGTGCCAGCAGCCCCCGATTAATCTCCTACAATGAGCAGTTCTTC. This encodes CASSPRLISYNEQFF.

The gene calls are TRBV3-1 and TRBJ1-2, with 9 bases aligning to TRBD1. CDR3 size: 15 residues. V shed 1 base, J shed 8 bases, and the junction held 8 bases outside the gene matches. Looked up from germline, CDR1 is LGHDT and CDR2 is YNNKEL (reference sequence). Written as DNA, the CDR3 is TGTGCCAGCAGCCAAGCCGCGGGACAGGGCTACGGCTACACCTTC. Protein sequence: CASSQAAGQGYGYTF. Based on the CDR3 plus reference TRBV3-1 and TRBJ1-2, the full variable domain is DTAVSQTPKYLVTQMGNDKSIKCEQNLGHDTMYWYKQDSKKFLKIMFSYNNKELIINETVPNRFSPKSPDKAHLNLHINSLELGDSAVYFCASSQAAGQGYGYTFGSGTRLTVV.

On this clonotype: Germline is not matched at one junction end, which may reflect a read error. This chain connects TRBV6-1 to TRBJ2-5; a weak D match, TRBD2 (5 bases). This CDR3 has 11 residues. CDR1 is MNHNS and CDR2 is SASEGT in the germline V gene. CDR3 residues: CASSEGGKGDF. For the CDR3, the DNA is TGTGCCAGCAGTGAAGGGGGTAAGGGAGACTTC.

The rearrangement uses TRBV7-2 and TRBJ2-3; 11 nucleotides match TRBD2. J was trimmed by 7 bases and V by 4 bases; bases with no gene match: 10. Germline CDR1 reads SGHTA; CDR2 reads FQGNSA. There are 16 residues in the CDR3. The CDR3 DNA sequence: TGTGCCAGCAGCTCATATAGCGGGGGGGAGCGTAATACGCAGTATTTT. Protein product: CASSSYSGGERNTQYF.

A few counts support this clonotype. The chain recombines TRBV27 with TRBJ2-5; tentative D call: TRBD1 (6 bases). Germline V CDR1 and CDR2: MNHEY, SMNVEV (reference sequence). The length of the CDR3 is 14 residues. With 5 bases removed from V and 5 bases from J, the gap between germline ends came to 15 bases. The chain's CDR3 is CASSPHDRRETQYF. The DNA for the CDR3 is TGTGCCAGCAGTCCGCACGACAGGAGGGAGACCCAGTACTTC.

This clonotype has a count of ten or more. The rearrangement links TRBV11-2 to TRBJ2-1; D perhaps matches TRBD2 (6 bases). Germline CDR1 SGHAT, CDR2 FQNNGV. The length of the CDR3 is 16 residues. The V end lost 2 bases, the J end lost 4 bases, and 15 bases lay between the germline ends. Here the CDR3 reads CASSLFGLGGYNEQFF. CDR3 sequence (DNA): TGTGCCAGCAGCTTATTCGGCCTTGGGGGGTACAATGAGCAGTTCTTC.

The J gene is TRBJ2-3, the V gene TRBV9; 11 positions agree with TRBD1. With V trimmed by 3 bases and J by 4 bases, 7 bases remained unmatched. Germline-derived CDR1 and CDR2 are SGDLS and YYNGEE. The CDR3 has 16 amino acids. The chain's CDR3 is CASSAPGQGGSDTQYF. In DNA form, the CDR3 reads TGTGCCAGCAGCGCCCCGGGACAGGGGGGATCAGATACGCAGTATTTT.

V gene TRBV5-1 combines with J gene TRBJ1-2; 11 positions agree with TRBD1. The CDR3 is made up of 15 amino acids. V lost 4 bases, J lost 5 bases, and 7 bases stayed unmatched. Per germline, CDR1 SGHRS and CDR2 YFSETQ. The CDR3 bases are TGCGCCAGCAGCAAGGACAGGGGGCGCGGTTATGGCTACACCTTC. This translates into CASSKDRGRGYGYTF.

This clonotype was seen a single time. The chain has TRBV6-1 and TRBJ1-2; D call uncertain. Germline CDR1 and CDR2: MNHNS and SASEGT. This CDR3 spans 13 amino acids. Trimming took 0 bases from V and 6 from J, leaving 8 bases between them. CDR3 residues: CASSEASSNGYTF. The CDR3 DNA sequence: TGTGCCAGCAGTGAAGCGAGCTCCAATGGCTACACCTTC.

This clonotype appeared a few times. The CDR3 loop is CASRGLAGVTEQFF. The CDR3 nucleotides read TGTGCCAGCAGGGGACTAGCGGGAGTGACCGAGCAGTTCTTC. The V call is TRBV7-2, the J call TRBJ2-1; 14 nucleotides align to TRBD2. Germline loops: CDR1 SGHTA, CDR2 FQGNSA. V trimming: 6 bases; J trimming: 10 bases; junction bases outside the gene matches: 5. This CDR3 is 14 amino acids long.

The CDR3 sequence: CASSSRDRGLLNTEAFF. In DNA, the CDR3 is TGTGCCAGCAGCTCACGGGACAGGGGCCTGCTGAACACTGAAGCTTTCTTT. This sequence joins TRBV7-2 and TRBJ1-1; TRBD1 aligns across 10 bases. This CDR3 is built from 17 residues. Germline CDR1 SGHTA, CDR2 FQGNSA. Trimming at V came to 4 bases and at J to 0 bases, leaving 8 bases not matched to a gene.

The V call is TRBV24-1, the J call TRBJ2-2; the match to TRBD2 covers 7 bases. CDR3 size: 18 residues. The ends lost 4 bases at V and 5 bases at J; junction bases unmatched: 15. Germline V gene sequence: CDR1 KGHDR, CDR2 SFDVKD. For the CDR3, the DNA is TGTGCCACCAGTGACCCCGCGAAAACTAGCGTTGGGACCGGGGAGCTGTTTTTT. Its translation is CATSDPAKTSVGTGELFF.

The CDR3 region is CASSRRQGGSYNEQFF. The CDR3 DNA follows: TGTGCCAGCAGCCGAAGACAGGGGGGAAGTTACAATGAGCAGTTCTTC. The V call is TRBV12-3 or TRBV12-4, the J call TRBJ2-1; TRBD1 aligns across 9 bases. Trimming took 6 bases from V and 4 from J; bases not matched to a gene: 10. The CDR3 spans 16 residues.

The V call is TRBV7-2, the J call TRBJ1-5, with D tentatively TRBD1 (6 bases). The CDR3 has 15 amino acids. Looked up from germline, CDR1 is SGHTA and CDR2 is FQGNSA. V lost 5 bases and J lost 3, with 14 bases in between. The CDR3 region has the DNA TGTGCCAGCAGCGCCCAATCGGGACACAATCAGCCCCAGCATTTT. This encodes CASSAQSGHNQPQHF.

This clonotype occurred a few times. The junction and the germline gene differ at one end; a read error may be behind it. The chain recombines TRBV29-1 with TRBJ2-7, with 7 bases matching TRBD1. CDR1 is SQVTM and CDR2 is ANQGSEA in the germline V gene. CDR3 length equals 13 residues. The CDR3 protein is CGVEPGQSNEQYF. For the CDR3, the DNA is TGCGGCGTCGAACCGGGACAGTCAAACGAGCAGTACTTC.

This clonotype was detected a few times. CDR3 coding DNA: TGCAGTGCACCCAGGTGGGGGAGGCACGAGCAGTACTTC. It encodes CSAPRWGRHEQYF. This chain uses TRBV20-1 with TRBJ2-7; D is perhaps TRBD2 (6 bases). Trimming took 6 bases from V and 5 from J, leaving 17 bases between them. In germline, CDR1 is DFQATT, CDR2 SNEGSKA (reference sequence). The CDR3 loop spans 13 amino acids.

The chain has TRBV28 and TRBJ1-2; a weak D match, TRBD1 (6 bases). Germline values: CDR1 MDHEN, CDR2 SYDVKM. This CDR3 has 13 amino acids. Between the trimmed V and J ends, which lost 8 bases and 2 bases, there was a span of 12 bases. Here the CDR3 DNA reads TGTGCCAGCGGTGGGGGACAAAACTATGGCTACACCTTC. It codes for CASGGGQNYGYTF.

The chain couples TRBV29-1 to TRBJ2-1, with a tentative D call TRBD1 (6 bases). The CDR3 extends over 15 amino acids. With 6 bases removed from V and 0 bases from J, the gap between germline ends came to 15 bases. The germline gives CDR1 SQVTM, CDR2 ANQGSEA. CDR3 DNA: TGCAGCGTAAACCGGGACACTTCCTCCTACAATGAGCAGTTCTTC. This sequence encodes CSVNRDTSSYNEQFF.

V and J are TRBV6-6 and TRBJ1-4; D may be TRBD1 (5 bases). V lost 5 bases to trimming and J lost 7 bases, with 11 bases between them. Per germline, CDR1 MNHNY and CDR2 SVGAGI (reference sequence). The CDR3 sequence is 13 residues long. CDR3 sequence: CASSLQESEKLFF. The CDR3 DNA is TGTGCCAGCAGTCTACAGGAGAGTGAAAAACTGTTTTTT.

The chain recombines TRBV27 with TRBJ1-1; D is undetermined. This CDR3 has 13 amino acids. From germline, CDR1 is MNHEY and CDR2 SMNVEV (reference sequence). V was clipped by 5 bases and J by 1 base, with 8 bases between them. Here the CDR3 reads CASSTGPNTEAFF. The CDR3 region has the DNA TGTGCCAGCAGTACCGGCCCGAACACTGAAGCTTTCTTT.

A few counts support this clonotype. The V gene is TRBV28, the J gene TRBJ2-2; 8 bases agree with TRBD1. Germline CDR1 and CDR2: MDHEN and SYDVKM. Losses at the gene ends were 6 bases for V and 5 bases for J; bases not matched to a gene: 8. The CDR3 covers 15 residues. This chain's CDR3 is CASSYRGVKTGELFF. The CDR3 bases are TGTGCCAGCAGCTACAGGGGGGTGAAGACCGGGGAGCTGTTTTTT.

This clonotype was counted only a few times. The J gene is TRBJ2-7, the V gene TRBV28; D is undetermined. There are 15 residues in the CDR3. Trimming took off 4 bases at V and 4 bases at J, with 17 bases between the two ends. CDR1 is MDHEN, CDR2 SYDVKM, per germline. The CDR3 region has the DNA TGTGCCAGCAGTTCTGTAGACGGAAGCAGGTACGAGCAGTACTTC. Translating it yields CASSSVDGSRYEQYF.

A few counts support this clonotype. CDR3 sequence reads: CASSTQGSGELFF. The CDR3 coding sequence is TGTGCCAGCAGTACTCAGGGCTCCGGGGAGCTGTTTTTT. J is TRBJ2-2 and V is TRBV12-3 or TRBV12-4; D is perhaps TRBD1 (5 bases). CDR3 size: 13 residues. Deletions cut 5 bases from V and 6 bases from J, with 10 bases between.

This clonotype was seen a few times. The V call is TRBV12-3 or TRBV12-4, the J call TRBJ1-2, with D tentatively TRBD1 (5 bases). There are 15 residues in the CDR3. CDR3 DNA sequence: TGTACCGCCGCGAATGGGGCCGAAGCTAACTATGGCTACACCTTC. As protein: CTAANGAEANYGYTF.

This clonotype was recorded at least ten times. V usage is TRBV6-5 and J usage is TRBJ2-7, with no clear D. With 0 bases removed from V and 6 bases from J, the gap between germline ends came to 15 bases. CDR1 and CDR2 from the germline V gene are MNHEY and SVGAGI. CDR3 length equals 15 residues. This CDR3 reads CASSYSIYSDGEQYF. The CDR3 region has the DNA TGTGCCAGCAGTTACTCGATCTACTCCGACGGCGAGCAGTACTTC.

Remarks on this clonotype: This is likely a read error, given that the CDR3 carries no conserved phenylalanine or tryptophan at its end. CDR3 nucleotides: TGTGCCAGCAGCCGCCCCACAGGGAACGAGCAGTACTTA. Protein sequence: CASSRPTGNEQYL. The genes are TRBV7-2 and TRBJ2-7, with D possibly matching TRBD1 (6 bases). Trimming pared 5 bases from V and 5 bases from J, leaving 13 bases between. Per germline, CDR1 SGHTA and CDR2 FQGNSA. The CDR3 is made up of 13 amino acids.

The rearrangement joins TRBV5-6 to TRBJ2-1, with D hard to call. V gave up 4 bases and J gave up 0 bases, with 8 bases separating them. Germline-derived CDR1 and CDR2 are SGHDT and YYEEEE. This CDR3 region has 14 residues. DNA for the CDR3: TGTGCCAGCAGCCCGGACGGCTCCTACAATGAGCAGTTCTTC. This gives the protein CASSPDGSYNEQFF. The whole variable domain, filled in from reference TRBV5-6 and TRBJ2-1, reads DAGVTQSPTHLIKTRGQQVTLRCSPKSGHDTVSWYQQALGQGPQFIFQYYEEEERQRGNFPDRFSGHQFPNYSSELNVNALLLGDSALYLCASSPDGSYNEQFFGPGTRLTVL.

The V call is TRBV4-3, the J call TRBJ2-1; no reliable D call. Deletions cut 2 bases from V and 4 bases from J, with 12 bases between. Germline V lookup: CDR1 LGHNA, CDR2 YSLEER. The CDR3 runs to 15 residues. The CDR3, as DNA: TGCGCCAGCAGCCAACTCGTAGGCCCATACAATGAGCAGTTCTTC. Protein product: CASSQLVGPYNEQFF.

This sequence joins TRBV7-6 and TRBJ2-1; 12 nucleotides agree with TRBD1. Germline V lookup: CDR1 SGHVS, CDR2 FNYEAQ. The CDR3 totals 15 residues. Germline trimming cut 5 bases from V and 10 bases from J; bases unmatched to any gene: 9. This chain's CDR3 is CASSRRGQGAEEQFF. The CDR3, as DNA: TGTGCCAGCAGCCGCCGGGGACAGGGGGCCGAGGAGCAGTTCTTC.

Only a few counts were recorded for this clonotype. The rearrangement joins TRBV4-2 to TRBJ1-2; D possibly corresponds to TRBD1 (5 bases). The CDR3 loop spans 15 amino acids. In germline, CDR1 is LGHNA, CDR2 YNFKEQ. V dropped 0 bases and J dropped 4 bases, with 12 bases sitting between them. The CDR3 sequence is CASSQEGDWRYGYTF. The CDR3 DNA sequence: TGTGCCAGCAGCCAAGAGGGGGATTGGCGCTATGGCTACACCTTC.